One sample yielded the 28 T cell receptor beta chains listed below, sequenced in a study of blood T cell repertoires in COVID-19. The assay was immunoSEQ multiplex PCR, and TCRdb's table has in-frame clones only and misses some. The table lists under 100,000 clones, 75% to 90% of them singletons. Sequenced: peripheral blood. These TCRs come from a woman aged 70 to 79 with acute or convalescent COVID-19.

The chain links TRBV6-9 to TRBJ2-5; tentative D call: TRBD2 (6 bases). This CDR3 region has 12 residues. The germline gives CDR1 MNHGY, CDR2 SVAAGI. The CDR3 nucleotides are TGTCCAAACTCGGGGGTTCAAGAGACCCAGTACTTC. This codes for CPNSGVQETQYF.

The chain joins TRBV18 to TRBJ2-3; D not resolved. Between the trimmed V and J ends, which lost 0 bases and 4 bases, there was a span of 8 bases. This CDR3 comprises 14 residues. Germline V gene sequence: CDR1 KGHSH, CDR2 LQKENI. The CDR3 loop is CASSPPPVSDTQYF. CDR3 DNA sequence: TGTGCCAGCTCACCACCTCCCGTATCAGATACGCAGTATTTT.

This clone has only a few counts. This sequence joins TRBV27 and TRBJ1-5; 10 bases match TRBD1. Germline V lookup: CDR1 MNHEY, CDR2 SMNVEV (reference sequence). CDR3 size: 14 residues. The junction had 5 bases not matched to a gene; V was cut back by 5 bases and J by 7 bases. The CDR3 DNA follows: TGTGCCAGCAGTCGGGACAGGGGAGACCAGCCCCAGCATTTT. Its protein product is CASSRDRGDQPQHF.

V gene TRBV30 combines with J gene TRBJ2-2; 14 nucleotides match TRBD2. This CDR3 region has 15 residues. J lost 4 bases, V lost 6 bases, and 4 bases had no gene match. Per the germline V gene, CDR1 is GTSNPN and CDR2 is SVGIG (reference sequence). CDR3 bases: TGTGCCTGCACGGGACTAGCGGGGGTCACCGGGGAGCTGTTTTTT. It translates to CACTGLAGVTGELFF.

The chain couples TRBV15 to TRBJ2-7; 8 bases match TRBD2. The J segment lost 3 bases and the V segment lost 0 bases, leaving 4 bases of the junction unmatched. CDR1 and CDR2 from the germline V gene are LNHNV and YYDKDF (reference sequence). CDR3 size: 15 residues. CDR3 loop: CATSRDLAGGYEQYF. DNA of the CDR3: TGTGCCACCAGCAGAGATCTGGCGGGAGGCTACGAGCAGTACTTC.

This clone was detected once. The chain is built from TRBV20-1 and TRBJ1-5; the D gene is possibly TRBD1 (5 bases). From germline, CDR1 is DFQATT and CDR2 SNEGSKA (reference sequence). V shed 3 bases and J shed 0 bases, with 15 bases lying between them. This CDR3 has 16 residues. The CDR3 bases are TGCAGTGCTAGTGGGGGGGGAGTGTATAGCAATCAGCCCCAGCATTTT. Translating it yields CSASGGGVYSNQPQHF.

J is TRBJ1-3 and V is TRBV5-1; D call uncertain. Trimming cost V 7 bases and J 0 bases, with 11 bases left between them. The CDR3 is made up of 14 amino acids. Germline CDR1 and CDR2: SGHRS and YFSETQ. This chain's CDR3 is CASGRESSGNTIYF. In DNA, the CDR3 is TGCGCCAGCGGACGGGAGAGCTCTGGAAACACCATATATTTT. The full variable domain, its missing parts supplied by reference TRBV5-1 and TRBJ1-3, is KAGVTQTPRYLIKTRGQQVTLSCSPISGHRSVSWYQQTPGQGLQFLFEYFSETQRNKGNFPGRFSGRQFSNSRSEMNVSTLELGDSALYLCASGRESSGNTIYFGEGSWLTVV.

In this sample, this clone turned up once. This chain connects TRBV5-6 to TRBJ2-5; 7 bases are a match to TRBD1. CDR3 length: 15 amino acids. Germline trimming cut 6 bases from V and 4 bases from J; bases unmatched to any gene: 12. The V gene's germline CDR1 is SGHDT and CDR2 YYEEEE. As DNA, the CDR3 is TGTGCCAGCAACCCGACAGGGCACGTAGGAGAGACCCAGTACTTC. Protein sequence: CASNPTGHVGETQYF.

The V and J genes are TRBV28 and TRBJ2-3; the match to TRBD2 covers 11 bases. CDR3 size: 16 residues. The J segment lost 7 bases and the V segment lost 5 bases, leaving 11 bases of the junction unmatched. CDR1 and CDR2 (germline): MDHEN, SYDVKM. The CDR3 loop reads CASSQTSGRRQNTQYF. The CDR3 region has the DNA TGTGCCAGCAGTCAAACTAGCGGGAGACGTCAGAATACGCAGTATTTT. The full variable domain, completed using reference TRBV28 and TRBJ2-3, is DVKVTQSSRYLVKRTGEKVFLECVQDMDHENMFWYRQDPGLGLRLIYFSYDVKMKEKGDIPEGYSVSREKKERFSLILESASTNQTSMYLCASSQTSGRRQNTQYFGPGTRLTVL.

V usage is TRBV19 and J usage is TRBJ2-2; 9 positions match TRBD1. Germline V lookup: CDR1 LNHDA, CDR2 SQIVND (reference sequence). V gave up 6 bases and J gave up 2 bases; unmatched junction bases: 7. This CDR3 is 16 amino acids long. Written as DNA, the CDR3 is TGTGCCAGTAGGCAGGGACAGGGTGCCAACACCGGGGAGCTGTTTTTT. Encoded protein: CASRQGQGANTGELFF.

CDR3 residues: CASSSGTLSYEQYV. In nucleotides, the CDR3 is TGTGCCAGCAGCTCCGGGACTTTATCCTACGAGCAGTACGTC. V usage is TRBV5-4 and J usage is TRBJ2-7, with a tentative D call TRBD2 (6 bases). CDR1 and CDR2 from the germline V gene are SGHNT and YYREEE (reference sequence). CDR3 length equals 14 residues. The germline V and J ends were trimmed by 3 bases and 1 base, with 11 bases remaining between them.

The chain carries TRBV11-3 and TRBJ2-2; 7 nucleotides agree with TRBD2. Germline lookup yields CDR1 SGHNT and CDR2 YENEEA. With V trimmed by 3 bases and J by 6 bases, 7 bases remained unmatched. The CDR3 has 15 amino acids. The CDR3 protein is CASSFGGKLAGELFF. CDR3 bases: TGTGCCAGCAGCTTCGGGGGGAAACTCGCCGGGGAGCTGTTTTTT.

The chain is built from TRBV6-1 and TRBJ1-1; the D gene is possibly TRBD1 (5 bases). There are 16 residues in the CDR3. V was cut by 2 bases and J by 3 bases, with 16 bases left in between. Germline loops: CDR1 MNHNS, CDR2 SASEGT. The CDR3 sequence is CASSETARRDHTEAFF. The CDR3 coding sequence is TGTGCCAGCAGTGAAACGGCCAGGAGGGACCACACTGAAGCTTTCTTT.

The chain's CDR3 is CASSQVGMGGLNEKLFF. CDR3 DNA sequence: TGTGCCAGCAGCCAAGTAGGCATGGGCGGACTTAATGAAAAACTGTTTTTT. This chain links TRBV3-1 (or the pseudogene TRBV3-2) with TRBJ1-4; D unresolved. Trimming took 1 base from V and 4 from J, leaving 16 bases between them. The CDR3 consists of 17 residues. Germline CDR1 LGHDT, CDR2 YNNKEL (reference sequence).

This CDR3 is CASSLAGTGAFEAFF. CDR3 coding DNA: TGTGCCAGCAGCTTAGCCGGGACAGGGGCTTTTGAAGCTTTCTTT. V is TRBV7-8 and J is TRBJ1-1; 10 nucleotides align to TRBD1. The CDR3 extends over 15 amino acids. Germline lookup yields CDR1 SGHVS and CDR2 FQNEAQ. V was pared by 0 bases and J by 7 bases, with 5 bases of the junction left unmatched.

The chain couples TRBV2 to TRBJ1-5, with a tentative D call TRBD1 (6 bases). V dropped 6 bases and J dropped 4 bases, with 16 bases sitting between them. The CDR3 covers 15 residues. The germline gives CDR1 SNHLY, CDR2 FYNNEI. Here the CDR3 DNA reads TGTGCCAGCAGGAGGGACATGGTCTTTAATCAGCCCCAGCATTTT. Protein product: CASRRDMVFNQPQHF.

The V call is TRBV3-1 (or the pseudogene TRBV3-2), the J call TRBJ1-1; 10 bases agree with TRBD1. V shed 4 bases and J 4 bases; nucleotides not matched to a gene: 6. There are 15 residues in the CDR3. Germline CDR1 is LGHDT and CDR2 is YNNKEL (reference sequence). The CDR3 region is CASSLTGQGSTEAFF. In DNA, the CDR3 is TGTGCCAGCAGCCTGACGGGACAGGGGAGCACTGAAGCTTTCTTT.

The J gene is TRBJ1-1, the V gene TRBV3-1 (or the pseudogene TRBV3-2); a possible D gene is TRBD1 (5 bases). The V and J ends lost 4 bases and 1 base respectively, with 22 bases between them. CDR3 length: 18 amino acids. CDR1 LGHDT and CDR2 YNNKEL come from the germline V gene (reference sequence). CDR3 coding DNA: TGTGCCAGCAGCCCTTACAAGGGACTCAAAAGTCCGAACACTGAAGCTTTCTTT. It encodes CASSPYKGLKSPNTEAFF.

This chain joins TRBV19 and TRBJ1-5; TRBD1 aligns across 9 bases. The germline gives CDR1 LNHDA, CDR2 SQIVND (reference sequence). V lost 4 bases and J lost 6; bases outside the gene matches: 10. The CDR3 length is 16 residues. The CDR3 region has the DNA TGTGCCAGTAGTAGGGGACAGGGAGTCTGGAGTCAGCCCCAGCATTTT. It yields the protein CASSRGQGVWSQPQHF.

The genes are TRBV6-4 and TRBJ1-6; TRBD1 agrees at 7 bases. J lost 7 bases, V lost 6 bases, and 3 bases had no gene match. This CDR3 has 13 residues. Germline CDR1 MRHNA, CDR2 SNTAGT. The CDR3 region is CASRTQGNSPLHF. The CDR3 nucleotides read TGTGCCAGCAGGACACAGGGGAATTCACCCCTCCACTTT.

The chain couples TRBV7-9 to TRBJ2-5; 10 nucleotides align to TRBD2. Germline CDR1 SEHNR, CDR2 FQNEAQ (reference sequence). Germline trimming cut 0 bases from V and 2 bases from J; bases unmatched to any gene: 6. This CDR3 contains 17 residues. The CDR3 protein is CASSLAFSAGGQETQYF. The CDR3 nucleotides read TGTGCCAGCAGCTTAGCTTTCTCAGCGGGGGGGCAAGAGACCCAGTACTTC.

This chain links TRBV28 with TRBJ1-5; D is undetermined. The CDR3 is 15 residues long. V lost 5 bases to trimming and J lost 4 bases, with 15 bases between them. CDR1 is MDHEN, CDR2 SYDVKM, per germline. CDR3 region: CASSPHRVQNQPQHF. The CDR3, as DNA: TGTGCCAGCAGTCCTCACCGGGTCCAAAATCAGCCCCAGCATTTT.

V and J are TRBV7-9 and TRBJ1-2; perhaps TRBD1 as D (6 bases). Trimming stripped 5 bases from V and 2 bases from J, with 15 bases between. This CDR3 spans 15 amino acids. Germline assignment: CDR1 SEHNR and CDR2 FQNEAQ (reference sequence). DNA for the CDR3: TGTGCCAGCAGCATACGGACAGCAGGAAACTATGGCTACACCTTC. This codes for CASSIRTAGNYGYTF.

The CDR3 coding sequence is TGCGCCAGCAGCCGGGGGACAGGGGTTGTCGACAATGAGCAGTTCTTC. Protein sequence: CASSRGTGVVDNEQFF. The chain carries TRBV10-1 and TRBJ2-1; TRBD1 aligns across 10 bases. V trimming: 6 bases; J trimming: 5 bases; junction bases outside the gene matches: 10. Germline loops: CDR1 WNHNN, CDR2 SYGVQD (reference sequence). The CDR3 covers 16 residues.

The chain links TRBV12-3 or TRBV12-4 to TRBJ1-5; possible D gene TRBD1, 6 bases. Deletions cut 5 bases from V and 4 bases from J, with 9 bases between. The CDR3 loop spans 13 amino acids. CDR3 sequence reads: CASSRTANQPQHF. The CDR3 coding sequence is TGTGCCAGCAGTCGGACAGCAAATCAGCCCCAGCATTTT.

The chain is built from TRBV19 and TRBJ1-1; D is unresolved. This CDR3 is 13 amino acids long. The germline gives CDR1 LNHDA, CDR2 SQIVND (reference sequence). V dropped 4 bases and J dropped 4 bases, with 10 bases sitting between them. The CDR3 loop is CASSTPAGTEAFF. The DNA of the CDR3 is TGTGCCAGTAGTACCCCCGCGGGCACTGAAGCTTTCTTT.

The chain combines TRBV11-3 with TRBJ2-7; D is possibly TRBD1 (5 bases). V lost 1 base, J lost 0 bases, and 10 bases lay in between. This CDR3 has 15 amino acids. Germline V gives CDR1 SGHNT, CDR2 YENEEA. CDR3 nucleotide sequence: TGTGCCAGCAGCTTAGGGACACAGAGCTCCTACGAGCAGTACTTC. Translating gives CASSLGTQSSYEQYF.

A single count supports this clone. This chain joins TRBV14 and TRBJ1-6; TRBD1 is a possible D gene (5 bases). The length of the CDR3 is 13 residues. CDR1 is SGHDN and CDR2 is FVKESK in the germline V gene. The V and J ends lost 3 bases and 8 bases respectively, with 8 bases between them. The chain's CDR3 is CASSQSRDSPLHF. The CDR3, as DNA: TGTGCCAGCAGCCAGAGCAGGGATTCACCCCTCCACTTT.